These 2 T cell receptor beta chains share one sample of origin, sequenced in a study of shared clonotypes between healthy human individuals. TCRdb's copy holds only in-frame clones and misses some; the assay was immunoSEQ multiplex PCR. Of around 2,100,000 clones listed, about 95% were seen once; the top ten hold less than 1.5%. The naive CD8 fraction comprised CD45RO-negative cells positively selected for CCR7 and excluded terminally differentiated effector memory CD45RA+ cells. Sequencing was performed on naive CD8+ T cells sorted from blood. The receptor source for this set is a man aged 18 to 35 in good health.

On this clone itself: Other DNA sequences within the sample encode an identical CDR3. The gene calls are TRBV19 and TRBJ1-1; no reliable D call. Germline V lookup: CDR1 LNHDA, CDR2 SQIVND (reference sequence). The CDR3 is 13 residues long. With 3 bases removed from V and 1 base from J, the gap between germline ends came to 6 bases. CDR3 DNA: TGTGCCAGTAGTATCGAAGGGAACACTGAAGCTTTCTTT. This codes for CASSIEGNTEAFF.

The chain recombines TRBV4-1 with TRBJ1-1; D uncertain. V was pared by 4 bases and J by 0 bases, with 15 bases between. Germline V lookup: CDR1 MGHRA, CDR2 YSYEKL. CDR3 size: 16 residues. The CDR3 sequence: CASSPFPAGLNTEAFF. Written as DNA, the CDR3 is TGCGCCAGCAGCCCTTTCCCGGCGGGGTTGAACACTGAAGCTTTCTTT.